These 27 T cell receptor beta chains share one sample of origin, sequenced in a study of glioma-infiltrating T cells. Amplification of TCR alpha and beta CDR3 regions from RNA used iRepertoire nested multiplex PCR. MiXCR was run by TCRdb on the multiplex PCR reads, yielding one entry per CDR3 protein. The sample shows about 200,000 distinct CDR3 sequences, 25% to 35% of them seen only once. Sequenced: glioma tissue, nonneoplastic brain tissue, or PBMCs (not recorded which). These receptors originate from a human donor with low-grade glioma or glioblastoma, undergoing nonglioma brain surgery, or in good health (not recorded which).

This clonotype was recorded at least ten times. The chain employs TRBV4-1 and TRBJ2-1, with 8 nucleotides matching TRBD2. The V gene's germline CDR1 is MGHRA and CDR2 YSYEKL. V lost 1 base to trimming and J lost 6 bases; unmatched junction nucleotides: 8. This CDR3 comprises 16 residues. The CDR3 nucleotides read TGCGCCAGCAGCCAAGTGATCCGGGAGGGCCTCAATGAGCAGTTCTTC. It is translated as CASSQVIREGLNEQFF.

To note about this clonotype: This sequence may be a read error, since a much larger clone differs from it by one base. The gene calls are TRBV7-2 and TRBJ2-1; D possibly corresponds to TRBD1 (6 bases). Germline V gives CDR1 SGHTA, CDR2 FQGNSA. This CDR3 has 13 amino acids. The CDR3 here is CASSLDRQVQESF. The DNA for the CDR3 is TGTGCCAGCAGCTTAGATAGACAGGTACAAGAGTCCTTC.

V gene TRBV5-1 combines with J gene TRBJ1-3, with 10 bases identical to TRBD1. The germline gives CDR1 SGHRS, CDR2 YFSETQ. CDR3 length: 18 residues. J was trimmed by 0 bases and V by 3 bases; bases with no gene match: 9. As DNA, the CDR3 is TGCGCCAGCAGCTCCCCCCGGGACAGGGGTCTCTCTGGAAACACCATATATTTT. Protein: CASSSPRDRGLSGNTIYF. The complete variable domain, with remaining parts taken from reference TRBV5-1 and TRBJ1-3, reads KAGVTQTPRYLIKTRGQQVTLSCSPISGHRSVSWYQQTPGQGLQFLFEYFSETQRNKGNFPGRFSGRQFSNSRSEMNVSTLELGDSALYLCASSSPRDRGLSGNTIYFGEGSWLTVV.

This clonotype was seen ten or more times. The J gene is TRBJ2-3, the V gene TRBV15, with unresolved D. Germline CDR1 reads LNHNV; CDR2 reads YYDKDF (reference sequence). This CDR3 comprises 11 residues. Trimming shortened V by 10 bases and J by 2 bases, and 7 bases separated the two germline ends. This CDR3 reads CASGDTDTQYF. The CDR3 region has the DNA TGTGCCAGTGGGGACACAGATACGCAGTATTTT.

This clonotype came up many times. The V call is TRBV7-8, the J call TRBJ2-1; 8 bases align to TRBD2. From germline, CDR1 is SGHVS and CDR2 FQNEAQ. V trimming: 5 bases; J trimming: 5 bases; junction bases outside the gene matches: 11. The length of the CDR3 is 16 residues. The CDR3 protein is CASSPRAGVSHNEQFF. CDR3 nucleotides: TGTGCCAGCAGCCCTCGAGCGGGAGTTTCCCACAATGAGCAGTTCTTC.

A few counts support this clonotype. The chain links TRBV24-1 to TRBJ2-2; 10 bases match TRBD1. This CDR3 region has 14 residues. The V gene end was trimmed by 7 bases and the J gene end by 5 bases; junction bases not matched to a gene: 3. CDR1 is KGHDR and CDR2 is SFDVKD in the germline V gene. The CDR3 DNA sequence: TGTGCCACCAGCCGGACAGGGGGAACCGGGGAGCTGTTTTTT. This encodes CATSRTGGTGELFF.

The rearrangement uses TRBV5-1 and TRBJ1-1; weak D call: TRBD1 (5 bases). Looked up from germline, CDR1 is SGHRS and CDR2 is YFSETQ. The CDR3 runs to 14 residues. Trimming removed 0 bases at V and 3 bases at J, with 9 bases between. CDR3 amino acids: CASSLGGSYTEAFF. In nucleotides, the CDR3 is TGCGCCAGCAGCTTGGGGGGGTCTTACACTGAAGCTTTCTTT.

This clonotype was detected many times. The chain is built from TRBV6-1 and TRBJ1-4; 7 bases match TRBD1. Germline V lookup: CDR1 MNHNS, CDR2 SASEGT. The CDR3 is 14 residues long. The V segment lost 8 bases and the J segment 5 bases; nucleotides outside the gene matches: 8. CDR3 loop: CASGVTGANEKLFF. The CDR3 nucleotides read TGTGCCAGCGGAGTAACAGGGGCGAATGAAAAACTGTTTTTT.

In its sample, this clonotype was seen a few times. CDR3 sequence (DNA): TGTGCCAGCAGCAAGGGGGGGAGCTCCTACGAGCAGTACTTC. This translates into CASSKGGSSYEQYF. The chain joins TRBV12-3 or TRBV12-4 to TRBJ2-7; D possibly corresponds to TRBD2 (7 bases). Between the trimmed V and J ends, which lost 6 bases and 0 bases, there was a span of 12 bases. This CDR3 is 14 amino acids long.

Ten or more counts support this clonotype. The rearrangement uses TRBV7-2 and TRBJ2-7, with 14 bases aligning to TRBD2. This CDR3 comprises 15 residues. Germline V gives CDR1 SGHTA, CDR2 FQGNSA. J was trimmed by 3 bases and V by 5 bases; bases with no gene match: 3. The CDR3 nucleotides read TGTGCCAGCAGCGTGGGACTAGCGGGAGTCTACGAGCAGTACTTC. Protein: CASSVGLAGVYEQYF.

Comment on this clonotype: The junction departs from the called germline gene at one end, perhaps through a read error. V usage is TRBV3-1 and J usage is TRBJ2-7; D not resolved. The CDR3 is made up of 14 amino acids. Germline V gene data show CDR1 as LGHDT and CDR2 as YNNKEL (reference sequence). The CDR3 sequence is CASIQGPNSYEQYF. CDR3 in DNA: TGTGCCAGCATCCAAGGCCCCAACAGCTACGAGCAGTACTTC.

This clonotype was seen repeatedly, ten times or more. The CDR3 nucleotides are TGTGCCAGCAGTTTGGGCCACCCGGGGGGCTACACCTTC. It yields the protein CASSLGHPGGYTF. V gene TRBV28 combines with J gene TRBJ1-2; D is unresolved. V was cut by 3 bases and J by 8 bases, with 13 bases left in between. CDR3 length: 13 amino acids. Germline V gives CDR1 MDHEN, CDR2 SYDVKM.

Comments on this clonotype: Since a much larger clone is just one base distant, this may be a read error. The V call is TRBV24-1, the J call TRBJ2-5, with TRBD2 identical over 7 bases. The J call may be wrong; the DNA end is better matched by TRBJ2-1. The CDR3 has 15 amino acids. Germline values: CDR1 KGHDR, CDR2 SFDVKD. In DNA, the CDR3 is TGTGCCAGCAGTGATTCAGCGGGATCTATCACTGAGCAGTTCTTC. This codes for CASSDSAGSITEQFF.

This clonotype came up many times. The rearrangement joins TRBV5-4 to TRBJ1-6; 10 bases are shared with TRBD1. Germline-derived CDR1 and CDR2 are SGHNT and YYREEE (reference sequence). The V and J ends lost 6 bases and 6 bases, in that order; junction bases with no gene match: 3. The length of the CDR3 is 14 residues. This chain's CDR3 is CASNWDRGNSPLHF. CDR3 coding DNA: TGTGCCAGCAACTGGGACAGGGGTAATTCACCCCTCCACTTT.

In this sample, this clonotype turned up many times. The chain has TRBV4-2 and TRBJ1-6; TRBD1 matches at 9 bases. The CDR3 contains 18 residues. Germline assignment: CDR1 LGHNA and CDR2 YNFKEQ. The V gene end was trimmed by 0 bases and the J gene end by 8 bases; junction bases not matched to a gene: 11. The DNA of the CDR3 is TGTGCCAGCAGCCAAGAGTCCTACAGGGGGCGGCTTGATTCACCCCTCCACTTT. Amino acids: CASSQESYRGRLDSPLHF.

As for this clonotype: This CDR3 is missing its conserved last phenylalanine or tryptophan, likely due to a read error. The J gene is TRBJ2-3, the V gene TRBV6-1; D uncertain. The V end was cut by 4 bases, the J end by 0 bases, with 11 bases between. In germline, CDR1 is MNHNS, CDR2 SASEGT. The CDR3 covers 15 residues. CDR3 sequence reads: CASSVLGSSTDTQYL. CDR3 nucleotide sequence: TGTGCCAGCAGTGTTCTCGGATCTAGCACAGATACGCAGTATCTT.

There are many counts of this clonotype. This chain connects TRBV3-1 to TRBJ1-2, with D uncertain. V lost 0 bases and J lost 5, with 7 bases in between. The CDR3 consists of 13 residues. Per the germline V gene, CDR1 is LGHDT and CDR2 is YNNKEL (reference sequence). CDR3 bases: TGTGCCAGCAGCCAAGAGTCGACTTATGGCTACACCTTC. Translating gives CASSQESTYGYTF.

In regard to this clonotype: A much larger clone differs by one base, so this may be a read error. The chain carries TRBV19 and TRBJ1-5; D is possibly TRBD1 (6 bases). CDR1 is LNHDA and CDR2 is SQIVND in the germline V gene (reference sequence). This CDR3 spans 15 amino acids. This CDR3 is CASSIRGPGNKPQHF. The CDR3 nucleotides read TGTGCCAGTAGTATCAGGGGTCCTGGCAATAAGCCCCAGCATTTT.

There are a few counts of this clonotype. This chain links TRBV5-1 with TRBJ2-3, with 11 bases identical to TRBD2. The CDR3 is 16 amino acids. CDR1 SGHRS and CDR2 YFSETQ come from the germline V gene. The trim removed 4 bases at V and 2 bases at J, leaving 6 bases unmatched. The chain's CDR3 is CASSAGTSGYTDTQYF. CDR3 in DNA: TGCGCCAGCAGCGCGGGGACTAGCGGCTACACAGATACGCAGTATTTT.

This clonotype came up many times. The CDR3 is CSARKKTSWGETQYF. CDR3 in DNA: TGCAGTGCTAGGAAAAAGACATCCTGGGGGGAGACCCAGTACTTC. This sequence joins TRBV20-1 and TRBJ2-5; perhaps D is TRBD1 or TRBD2 (5 bases each). The CDR3 is made up of 15 amino acids. V was shortened by 3 bases and J by 5 bases, with 19 bases between the two germline ends. The V gene's germline CDR1 is DFQATT and CDR2 SNEGSKA (reference sequence).

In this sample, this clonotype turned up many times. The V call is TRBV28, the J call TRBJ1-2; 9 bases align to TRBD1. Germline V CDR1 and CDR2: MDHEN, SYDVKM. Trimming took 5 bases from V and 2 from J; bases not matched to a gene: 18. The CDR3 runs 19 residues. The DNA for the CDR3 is TGTGCCAGCAGTGGGCGATATCACAGGGGGCCAACCCTGAACTATGGCTACACCTTC. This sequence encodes CASSGRYHRGPTLNYGYTF.

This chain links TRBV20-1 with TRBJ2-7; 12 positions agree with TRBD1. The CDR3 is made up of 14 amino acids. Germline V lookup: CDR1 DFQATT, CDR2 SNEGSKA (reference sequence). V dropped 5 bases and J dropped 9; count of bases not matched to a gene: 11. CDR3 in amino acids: CSAFPGTGGAGQYF. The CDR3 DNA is TGCAGTGCTTTCCCCGGGACAGGGGGCGCAGGGCAGTACTTC.

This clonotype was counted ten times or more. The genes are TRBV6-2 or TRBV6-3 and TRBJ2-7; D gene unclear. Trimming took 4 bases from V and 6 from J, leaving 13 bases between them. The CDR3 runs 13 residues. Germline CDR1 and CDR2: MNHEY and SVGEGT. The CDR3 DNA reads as TGTGCCAGCAGTTTCCTTATCCCGGGCGAGCAGTACTTC. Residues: CASSFLIPGEQYF.

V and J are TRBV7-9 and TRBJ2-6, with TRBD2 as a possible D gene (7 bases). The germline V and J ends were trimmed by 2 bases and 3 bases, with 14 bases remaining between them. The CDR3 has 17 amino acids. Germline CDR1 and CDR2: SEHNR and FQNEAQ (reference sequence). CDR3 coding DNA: TGTGCCAGCAGCTTAAGGGGGGGTAACTTTGGGGCCAACGTCCTGACTTTC. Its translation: CASSLRGGNFGANVLTF.

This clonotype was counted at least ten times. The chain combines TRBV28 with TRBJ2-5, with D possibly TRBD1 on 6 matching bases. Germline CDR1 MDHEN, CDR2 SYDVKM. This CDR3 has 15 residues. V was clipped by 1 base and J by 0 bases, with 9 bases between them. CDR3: CASSLSGQYQETQYF. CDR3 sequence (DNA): TGTGCCAGCAGTTTATCCGGACAGTACCAAGAGACCCAGTACTTC.

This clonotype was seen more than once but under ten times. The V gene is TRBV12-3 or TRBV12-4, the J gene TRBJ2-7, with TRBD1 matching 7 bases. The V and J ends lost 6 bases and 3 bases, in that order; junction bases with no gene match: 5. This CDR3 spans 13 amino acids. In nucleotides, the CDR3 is TGTGCCAGCAGCCGAGGGACAGTCTACGAGCAGTACTTC. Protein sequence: CASSRGTVYEQYF.

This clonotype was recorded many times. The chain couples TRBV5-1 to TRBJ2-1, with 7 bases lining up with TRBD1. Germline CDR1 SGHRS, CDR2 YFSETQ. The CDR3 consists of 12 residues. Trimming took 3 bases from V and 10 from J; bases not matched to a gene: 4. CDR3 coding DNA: TGCGCCAGCAGCTACCTACAGGGGGAGCAGTTCTTC. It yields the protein CASSYLQGEQFF. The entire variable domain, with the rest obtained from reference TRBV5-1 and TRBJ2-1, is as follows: KAGVTQTPRYLIKTRGQQVTLSCSPISGHRSVSWYQQTPGQGLQFLFEYFSETQRNKGNFPGRFSGRQFSNSRSEMNVSTLELGDSALYLCASSYLQGEQFFGPGTRLTVL.